A single sample is the source of the 20 T cell receptor beta chains below, sequenced in a study of PD-1 blockade in classical Hodgkin lymphoma. Brentuximab vedotin exposure varied, and every patient relapsed after autologous stem cell transplantation. Profiling relied on immunoSEQ multiplex PCR, and the TCRdb table lists in-frame clones only, not all of them. The sample has just under 100,000 clones; 80% to 85% are singletons. The sample in question was peripheral blood mononuclear cells (PBMCs), obtained at baseline. The receptors derive from a human donor with classical Hodgkin lymphoma.

This clone was found once. The chain carries TRBV9 and TRBJ2-7, with D uncertain. Germline CDR1 reads SGDLS; CDR2 reads YYNGEE. The CDR3 has 14 amino acids. The V end was cut by 4 bases, the J end by 4 bases, with 15 bases between. The CDR3 is CASSPTGTWYEQYF. CDR3 nucleotides: TGTGCCAGCAGCCCGACGGGCACCTGGTACGAGCAGTACTTC.

As DNA, the CDR3 is TGTGCCAGCAGTTCTATCGGGGGGGCGGGAGAGGTAGAAAAACTGTTTTTT. Translation: CASSSIGGAGEVEKLFF. The chain combines TRBV28 with TRBJ1-4; weak D call: TRBD1 (6 bases). This CDR3 is built from 17 residues. V was cut by 4 bases and J by 8 bases, with 23 bases left in between. Germline-derived CDR1 and CDR2 are MDHEN and SYDVKM.

This chain links TRBV27 with TRBJ2-1; 11 positions match TRBD2. The germline gives CDR1 MNHEY, CDR2 SMNVEV (reference sequence). The CDR3 has 14 residues. The trim removed 7 bases at V and 8 bases at J, leaving 7 bases unmatched. In DNA, the CDR3 is TGTGCCAGCACCCTCACTAGCGGGAGTTATGAGCAGTTCTTC. Translation: CASTLTSGSYEQFF.

This clone was picked up one time. This chain joins TRBV19 and TRBJ2-1; D is unclear. The CDR3 extends over 14 amino acids. CDR1 is LNHDA, CDR2 SQIVND, per germline (reference sequence). Trimming shortened V by 3 bases and J by 0 bases, and 6 bases separated the two germline ends. The CDR3 DNA reads TGTGCCAGTAGTATTGGGTTCTCCTACAATGAGCAGTTCTTC. This encodes CASSIGFSYNEQFF. The full variable domain, completed using reference TRBV19 and TRBJ2-1, is DGGITQSPKYLFRKEGQNVTLSCEQNLNHDAMYWYRQDPGQGLRLIYYSQIVNDFQKGDIAEGYSVSREKKESFPLTVTSAQKNPTAFYLCASSIGFSYNEQFFGPGTRLTVL.

The rearrangement links TRBV18 to TRBJ1-1; the match to TRBD1 covers 8 bases. With V trimmed by 3 bases and J by 5 bases, 2 bases remained unmatched. CDR1 KGHSH and CDR2 LQKENI come from the germline V gene. The CDR3 runs to 13 residues. CDR3 protein: CASSPNRGTEAFF. CDR3 coding DNA: TGTGCCAGCTCACCGAACAGGGGGACTGAAGCTTTCTTT. The whole variable domain, filled in from reference TRBV18 and TRBJ1-1, reads NAGVMQNPRHLVRRRGQEARLRCSPMKGHSHVYWYRQLPEEGLKFMVYLQKENIIDESGMPKERFSAEFPKEGPSILRIQQVVRGDSAAYFCASSPNRGTEAFFGQGTRLTVV.

This chain uses TRBV7-9 with TRBJ2-2; 12 bases map to TRBD1. V shed 5 bases and J 4 bases; nucleotides not matched to a gene: 5. In germline, CDR1 is SEHNR, CDR2 FQNEAQ (reference sequence). The CDR3 has 16 amino acids. CDR3 sequence reads: CASSRGQGAVTGELFF. CDR3 bases: TGTGCCAGCAGCCGGGGACAGGGGGCCGTCACCGGGGAGCTGTTTTTT.

The chain joins TRBV27 to TRBJ2-7, with 10 bases that match TRBD2. CDR3 length equals 15 residues. Losses at the gene ends were 3 bases for V and 3 bases for J; bases not matched to a gene: 5. The germline CDR1 and CDR2 sequences are MNHEY and SMNVEV (reference sequence). The CDR3 reads CASSFEREGNYEQYF. DNA for the CDR3: TGTGCCAGCAGTTTTGAGCGGGAGGGGAACTACGAGCAGTACTTC.

V and J are TRBV6-6 and TRBJ2-7, with D unclear. V lost 1 base and J 0 bases, leaving 7 bases between the germline ends. Germline V gives CDR1 MNHNY, CDR2 SVGAGI (reference sequence). The CDR3 has 14 amino acids. The CDR3 is CASSYYSRSYEQYF. Here the CDR3 DNA reads TGTGCCAGCAGTTACTACTCCCGCTCCTACGAGCAGTACTTC.

The chain is built from TRBV7-6 and TRBJ1-1; possible D gene TRBD1, 5 bases. This CDR3 has 15 amino acids. CDR1 and CDR2 (germline): SGHVS, FNYEAQ. V shed 1 base and J shed 1 base, with 10 bases lying between them. CDR3 residues: CASSLGGRKNTEAFF. CDR3 DNA: TGTGCCAGCAGCTTAGGGGGACGGAAGAACACTGAAGCTTTCTTT.

This clone was recorded at least ten times. The J gene is TRBJ2-3, the V gene TRBV9; TRBD2 might be the D (5 bases). Germline assignment: CDR1 SGDLS and CDR2 YYNGEE. V was cut by 6 bases and J by 0 bases, with 14 bases left in between. The CDR3 consists of 15 residues. The CDR3 DNA is TGTGCCAGCACCAGGACTCCTTCTAGCACAGATACGCAGTATTTT. Amino acid sequence: CASTRTPSSTDTQYF.

V is TRBV25-1 and J is TRBJ2-5, with D possibly called TRBD1 or TRBD2 (5 bases each). Trimming removed 1 base from V and 5 bases from J, with 11 bases in between. The CDR3 contains 14 residues. The germline CDR1 and CDR2 sequences are MGHDK and SYGVNS. The CDR3 bases are TGTGCCAGCAGTGAATTGGGGGTCGGGGAGACCCAGTACTTC. Translation: CASSELGVGETQYF.

The gene calls are TRBV2 and TRBJ2-2, with a tentative D call TRBD1 (7 bases). Germline V CDR1 and CDR2: SNHLY, FYNNEI. The CDR3 runs 16 residues. Trimming stripped 8 bases from V and 0 bases from J, with 16 bases between. In DNA form, the CDR3 reads TGTGCCAGCGGGGGGTTGGGGACAGCGAACACCGGGGAGCTGTTTTTT. Residues: CASGGLGTANTGELFF. Together with reference TRBV2 and TRBJ2-2, the CDR3 gives the full variable domain: EPEVTQTPSHQVTQMGQEVILRCVPISNHLYFYWYRQILGQKVEFLVSFYNNEISEKSEIFDDQFSVERPDGSNFTLKIRSTKLEDSAMYFCASGGLGTANTGELFFGEGSRLTVL.

The chain has TRBV10-3 and TRBJ2-7, with unresolved D. V lost 10 bases and J 0 bases, leaving 10 bases between the germline ends. The CDR3 spans 12 residues. Germline CDR1 ENHRY, CDR2 SYGVKD. The CDR3 coding sequence is TGTGCCACGGGCTCTAGCTCCTACGAGCAGTACTTC. Translated: CATGSSSYEQYF.

This sequence joins TRBV10-3 and TRBJ2-1; tentative D call: TRBD2 (7 bases). V was clipped by 6 bases and J by 0 bases, with 24 bases between them. CDR1 ENHRY and CDR2 SYGVKD come from the germline V gene. This CDR3 contains 19 residues. The CDR3 spells CAISQPAWGGLSSYNEQFF. CDR3 bases: TGTGCCATCAGCCAACCGGCATGGGGGGGGCTGAGCTCCTACAATGAGCAGTTCTTC.

The J gene is TRBJ2-1, the V gene TRBV7-2; TRBD2 matches 7 bases. The CDR3 totals 15 residues. J lost 8 bases, V lost 5 bases, and 12 bases had no gene match. Per germline, CDR1 SGHTA and CDR2 FQGNSA. As DNA, the CDR3 is TGTGCCAGCAGCCAAGTCTGGCGGGAGAGCCATGAGCAGTTCTTC. Its protein is CASSQVWRESHEQFF.

V usage is TRBV19 and J usage is TRBJ2-1; 9 bases map to TRBD2. Germline trimming cut 5 bases from V and 9 bases from J; bases unmatched to any gene: 5. The CDR3 has 13 amino acids. Germline loops: CDR1 LNHDA, CDR2 SQIVND (reference sequence). CDR3 sequence (DNA): TGTGCCAGTAGTGTGGGACTAGCTGTTGAGCAGTTCTTC. This gives the protein CASSVGLAVEQFF.

In regard to this clone: This sample also contains other DNA sequences that code for the same CDR3. The gene calls are TRBV29-1 and TRBJ2-3, with 13 bases matching TRBD2. Germline trimming cut 4 bases from V and 5 bases from J; bases unmatched to any gene: 6. CDR1 and CDR2 (germline): SQVTM, ANQGSEA. There are 15 residues in the CDR3. The CDR3 region has the DNA TGCAGCGTTGGGACTAGCGGGAGCGGGGGAGATACGCAGTATTTT. It encodes CSVGTSGSGGDTQYF.

J is TRBJ1-6 and V is TRBV9; 7 positions agree with TRBD1. With V trimmed by 0 bases and J by 5 bases, 8 bases remained unmatched. CDR3 length: 17 amino acids. Germline assignment: CDR1 SGDLS and CDR2 YYNGEE. The CDR3 region is CASSVGSWDSHNSPLHF. The CDR3 bases are TGTGCCAGCAGCGTAGGTTCGTGGGACAGCCATAATTCACCCCTCCACTTT.

This CDR3 reads CASSPPTGGRTEAFF. In nucleotides, the CDR3 is TGTGCCAGCTCACCACCGACGGGGGGTCGGACTGAAGCTTTCTTT. This chain uses TRBV18 with TRBJ1-1, with TRBD1 as a possible D gene (5 bases). V lost 0 bases to trimming and J lost 5 bases, with 13 bases between them. Germline V lookup: CDR1 KGHSH, CDR2 LQKENI. The CDR3 totals 15 residues. Full variable domain (outside the CDR3, taken from reference TRBV18 and TRBJ1-1): NAGVMQNPRHLVRRRGQEARLRCSPMKGHSHVYWYRQLPEEGLKFMVYLQKENIIDESGMPKERFSAEFPKEGPSILRIQQVVRGDSAAYFCASSPPTGGRTEAFFGQGTRLTVV.

The chain couples TRBV9 to TRBJ2-1; 7 bases agree with TRBD2. Germline CDR1 and CDR2: SGDLS and YYNGEE. With 3 bases clipped from V and 0 bases from J, the junction kept 9 bases outside the gene matches. The CDR3 extends over 17 amino acids. The CDR3 protein is CASSALTSASSYNEQFF. DNA for the CDR3: TGTGCCAGCAGCGCCCTTACTAGCGCGAGCTCCTACAATGAGCAGTTCTTC.